The 32 T cell receptor beta chains below come from one sample, sequenced in a study of cytomegalovirus exposure and HLA in healthy donors. It was with 60 Vbeta and 13 Jbeta primers that the PCR ran. Measured with immunoSEQ multiplex PCR; TCRdb has only the in-frame clones, and not every one. The sample lists 95,000 to 120,000 clones; over 65% were seen once. The specimen was PBMCs. These receptors were collected from a woman between 18 and 30 years old in good health and CMV-seronegative.

V gene TRBV25-1 combines with J gene TRBJ1-4, with D hard to call. The germline V and J ends were trimmed by 4 bases and 4 bases, with 10 bases remaining between them. The CDR3 spans 14 residues. Looked up from germline, CDR1 is MGHDK and CDR2 is SYGVNS. The CDR3 loop is CASSGALLNEKLFF. The CDR3 nucleotides are TGTGCCAGCAGTGGGGCCCTCCTTAATGAAAAACTGTTTTTT.

The chain uses TRBV7-9 and TRBJ2-5, with a tentative D call TRBD1 (6 bases). CDR1 and CDR2 (germline): SEHNR, FQNEAQ (reference sequence). The CDR3 runs 14 residues. V was cut by 6 bases and J by 2 bases, with 13 bases left in between. In nucleotides, the CDR3 is TGTGCCAGCAGGCGTGACAGGTTTCAAGAGACCCAGTACTTC. This translates into CASRRDRFQETQYF.

This sequence joins TRBV27 and TRBJ1-3; D may be TRBD1 (5 bases). Per the germline V gene, CDR1 is MNHEY and CDR2 is SMNVEV (reference sequence). The CDR3 has 16 amino acids. V lost 5 bases and J lost 0, with 14 bases in between. The CDR3 coding sequence is TGTGCCAGCAGTGGGTGGGACTCAATCTCTGGAAACACCATATATTTT. It translates to CASSGWDSISGNTIYF.

The sample holds one count of this clone. V gene TRBV28 combines with J gene TRBJ2-1, with TRBD1 matching over 7 bases. This CDR3 contains 17 residues. CDR1 is MDHEN and CDR2 is SYDVKM in the germline V gene. V was pared by 6 bases and J by 4 bases, with 15 bases of the junction left unmatched. CDR3 bases: TGTGCCAGCAGACAATCCCCCGGGACAGCAGGATACAATGAGCAGTTCTTC. Translation gives CASRQSPGTAGYNEQFF.

Concerning this clone: Its ends do not fully match the called genes, so a read error is possible. The chain couples TRBV7-7 to TRBJ2-1; TRBD2 matches 8 bases. The CDR3 covers 16 residues. Germline V gene sequence: CDR1 SSHAT, CDR2 FNYEAQ (reference sequence). The CDR3 loop is CASSPAGTRPGNEQFF. CDR3 DNA: TGTGCTAGCAGCCCCGCCGGGACTAGACCGGGGAATGAGCAGTTCTTC. The variable domain in full, with the rest retrieved from reference TRBV7-7 and TRBJ2-1, is GAGVSQSPRYKVTKRGQDVTLRCDPISSHATLYWYQQALGQGPEFLTYFNYEAQPDKSGLPSDRFSAERPEGSISTLTIQRTEQRDSAMYRCASSPAGTRPGNEQFFGPGTRLTVL.

The gene calls are TRBV5-6 and TRBJ2-3; TRBD2 might be the D (6 bases). From germline, CDR1 is SGHDT and CDR2 YYEEEE. V was shortened by 2 bases and J by 2 bases, with 9 bases between the two germline ends. The CDR3 loop spans 14 amino acids. The CDR3 protein is CASSFGGITDTQYF. The CDR3, as DNA: TGTGCCAGCAGCTTTGGGGGGATCACAGATACGCAGTATTTT.

The rearrangement links TRBV5-1 to TRBJ1-5; tentative D call: TRBD1 (6 bases). The CDR3 covers 15 residues. Trimming cost V 4 bases and J 4 bases, with 15 bases left between them. Germline lookup yields CDR1 SGHRS and CDR2 YFSETQ. The CDR3 loop reads CASSPLGGANQPQHF. As DNA, the CDR3 is TGCGCCAGCAGCCCCCTGGGGGGGGCGAATCAGCCCCAGCATTTT.

The chain carries TRBV13 and TRBJ2-1; 14 nucleotides line up with TRBD2. The CDR3 contains 15 residues. Germline V CDR1 and CDR2: PRHDT, FYEKMQ (reference sequence). Unmatched junction bases numbered 7, after V lost 5 bases and J lost 10 bases. The CDR3 loop is CASSVTSGRVREQFF. In nucleotides, the CDR3 is TGTGCCAGCAGCGTGACTAGCGGGAGGGTGAGGGAGCAGTTCTTC.

This rearrangement joins TRBV7-2 to TRBJ2-5, with TRBD1 identical over 8 bases. V lost 6 bases to trimming and J lost 4 bases; unmatched junction nucleotides: 7. The germline V gene encodes CDR1 SGHTA and CDR2 FQGNSA. The CDR3 runs to 14 residues. The CDR3 sequence: CASSFQGARETQYF. The CDR3 nucleotides read TGTGCCAGCAGTTTTCAGGGGGCTCGAGAGACCCAGTACTTC.

This chain connects TRBV4-3 to TRBJ1-4, with 8 bases matching TRBD1. The V gene's germline CDR1 is LGHNA and CDR2 YSLEER. This CDR3 has 15 amino acids. The ends lost 3 bases at V and 6 bases at J; junction bases unmatched: 6. CDR3 amino acids: CASSHQGQGDEKLFF. CDR3 coding DNA: TGCGCCAGCAGCCATCAAGGACAGGGTGATGAAAAACTGTTTTTT.

V usage is TRBV19 and J usage is TRBJ2-3; 9 nucleotides align to TRBD2. The ends lost 4 bases at V and 7 bases at J; junction bases unmatched: 18. The germline gives CDR1 LNHDA, CDR2 SQIVND (reference sequence). This CDR3 is 18 amino acids long. The CDR3 DNA reads TGTGCCAGTAGTACGCAGTGGGGGCAGCGGGGGGCGGGAAATACGCAGTATTTT. Its protein product is CASSTQWGQRGAGNTQYF.

The V call is TRBV11-2, the J call TRBJ2-4, with D unresolved. V was trimmed by 1 base and J by 6 bases, leaving 7 bases between them. Germline-derived CDR1 and CDR2 are SGHAT and FQNNGV. CDR3 length: 13 amino acids. CDR3 in amino acids: CASSLATPNIQYF. The CDR3 DNA reads TGTGCCAGCAGCTTAGCGACACCAAACATTCAGTACTTC.

This clone has a single count. The CDR3, as DNA: TGTGCAAGTCGCTTCAGTACACCTCTTAGCAATCAGCCCCAGCATTTT. Translated, it gives CASRFSTPLSNQPQHF. V is TRBV12-2 and J is TRBJ1-5; the table's D call TRBD1 went unverified against the DNA. TRBV12-2 is deemed a pseudogene. CDR3 length: 16 residues.

V gene TRBV11-2 combines with J gene TRBJ2-1, with 9 bases aligning to TRBD1. V was pared by 5 bases and J by 8 bases, with 10 bases of the junction left unmatched. The CDR3 consists of 15 residues. Germline-derived CDR1 and CDR2 are SGHAT and FQNNGV. CDR3 in DNA: TGTGCCAGCAGCGTCCTCGGGACAGGGAATGATGAGCAGTTCTTC. Protein sequence: CASSVLGTGNDEQFF.

The J gene is TRBJ1-6, the V gene TRBV14, with 7 nucleotides matching TRBD1. The CDR3 sequence is 16 residues long. J was trimmed by 6 bases and V by 1 base; bases with no gene match: 6. From germline, CDR1 is SGHDN and CDR2 FVKESK. CDR3 nucleotides: TGTGCCAGCAGCCAAGTGGGACAGAAAAGTAATTCACCCCTCCACTTT. Protein sequence: CASSQVGQKSNSPLHF.

The V call is TRBV5-1, the J call TRBJ2-7; TRBD1 matches at 7 bases. This CDR3 is built from 17 residues. The V and J ends lost 3 bases and 4 bases, in that order; junction bases with no gene match: 16. Germline V gives CDR1 SGHRS, CDR2 YFSETQ. CDR3 sequence: CASSYPRDSPLTYEQYF. The CDR3 DNA reads as TGCGCCAGCAGCTATCCTAGGGACAGCCCACTTACTTACGAGCAGTACTTC.

Notes on this clone: At the DNA level, this CDR3 is encoded by other sequences in the same sample as well. The chain has TRBV5-1 and TRBJ2-2; no definite D call. V was trimmed by 3 bases and J by 4 bases, leaving 13 bases between them. Germline V CDR1 and CDR2: SGHRS, YFSETQ. The CDR3 is 15 residues long. CDR3 bases: TGCGCCAGCAGCTCCACCCTCGACACCACCGGGGAGCTGTTTTTT. This gives the protein CASSSTLDTTGELFF.

This chain connects TRBV6-5 to TRBJ1-5; D is undetermined. CDR1 and CDR2 from the germline V gene are MNHEY and SVGAGI. There are 12 residues in the CDR3. The V end lost 6 bases, the J end lost 4 bases, and 7 bases lay between the germline ends. This CDR3 is CASSLPNQPQHF. CDR3 nucleotides: TGTGCCAGCAGCCTCCCTAATCAGCCCCAGCATTTT.

The genes are TRBV4-2 and TRBJ2-5, with 8 nucleotides matching TRBD2. The end of the DNA is better explained by TRBJ2-7, so the J call may be wrong. CDR3 length: 16 residues. Germline-derived CDR1 and CDR2 are LGHNA and YNFKEQ. The CDR3 protein is CASSQGAGDSAYEQYF. In DNA, the CDR3 is TGTGCCAGCAGCCAAGGAGCGGGAGATTCGGCCTACGAGCAGTACTTC.

The gene calls are TRBV27 and TRBJ2-1, with D possibly TRBD2 on 6 matching bases. V gave up 7 bases and J gave up 6 bases, with 19 bases separating them. Germline V gives CDR1 MNHEY, CDR2 SMNVEV (reference sequence). The CDR3 consists of 15 residues. The CDR3 spells CASKMTGVGSNEQFF. CDR3 DNA sequence: TGTGCCAGCAAAATGACGGGAGTGGGGTCCAATGAGCAGTTCTTC.

CDR3 bases: TGTGCCAGCATCAAAGGGGGGACAGAGCATGAAGCTTTCTTT. Translation: CASIKGGTEHEAFF. The gene calls are TRBV7-8 and TRBJ1-1; TRBD1 agrees at 7 bases. From germline, CDR1 is SGHVS and CDR2 FQNEAQ. This CDR3 has 14 residues. The junction had 12 bases not matched to a gene; V was cut back by 7 bases and J by 7 bases.

The DNA for the CDR3 is TGTGCCAGCAGTCTTACGGACAGGGGGCACGAGCAGTACTTC. It yields the protein CASSLTDRGHEQYF. The V gene is TRBV6-5, the J gene TRBJ2-5; 11 bases are shared with TRBD1. Gene TRBJ2-7 matches the end of the DNA better, so the J call may be wrong. This CDR3 spans 14 amino acids. The germline V gene encodes CDR1 MNHEY and CDR2 SVGAGI.

This chain links TRBV6-6 with TRBJ1-5; tentative D call: TRBD1 (5 bases). Between the trimmed V and J ends, which lost 8 bases and 0 bases, there was a span of 17 bases. This CDR3 is built from 16 residues. Germline V gives CDR1 MNHNY, CDR2 SVGAGI (reference sequence). Here the CDR3 DNA reads TGTGCCAGCGTCAAGGGGCCGCGTTATAGCAATCAGCCCCAGCATTTT. Translating it yields CASVKGPRYSNQPQHF.

The J gene is TRBJ2-2, the V gene TRBV19, with TRBD2 as a possible D gene (6 bases). From germline, CDR1 is LNHDA and CDR2 SQIVND (reference sequence). V lost 4 bases, J lost 1 base, and 13 bases lay in between. This CDR3 has 16 amino acids. CDR3 loop: CASSRGRDGNTGELFF. For the CDR3, the DNA is TGTGCCAGTAGTAGAGGGCGGGATGGGAACACCGGGGAGCTGTTTTTT. The entire variable domain, with the rest obtained from reference TRBV19 and TRBJ2-2, is as follows: DGGITQSPKYLFRKEGQNVTLSCEQNLNHDAMYWYRQDPGQGLRLIYYSQIVNDFQKGDIAEGYSVSREKKESFPLTVTSAQKNPTAFYLCASSRGRDGNTGELFFGEGSRLTVL.

This sequence joins TRBV5-1 and TRBJ2-1, with a tentative D call TRBD2 (5 bases). This CDR3 region has 15 residues. Germline-derived CDR1 and CDR2 are SGHRS and YFSETQ. The V end lost 2 bases, the J end lost 9 bases, and 18 bases lay between the germline ends. The CDR3 sequence is CASSFIEGLGGEQFF. The CDR3 DNA follows: TGCGCCAGCAGCTTTATCGAGGGCCTCGGTGGTGAGCAGTTCTTC.

The J gene is TRBJ1-3, the V gene TRBV7-2, with 9 bases matching TRBD1. The length of the CDR3 is 15 residues. Trimming at V came to 2 bases and at J to 3 bases, leaving 2 bases not matched to a gene. Germline-derived CDR1 and CDR2 are SGHTA and FQGNSA. Written as DNA, the CDR3 is TGTGCCAGCAGCTTAACAGGGGGCTATGGAAACACCATATATTTT. Protein product: CASSLTGGYGNTIYF.

The V and J genes are TRBV6-1 and TRBJ2-5, with TRBD2 matching 8 bases. The germline CDR1 and CDR2 sequences are MNHNS and SASEGT. The CDR3 spans 13 residues. Trimming at V came to 7 bases and at J to 10 bases, leaving 11 bases not matched to a gene. CDR3 loop: CASIYSGSSYQYF. The CDR3 coding sequence is TGTGCCAGCATTTACAGCGGGAGTTCTTACCAGTACTTC.

The gene calls are TRBV5-4 and TRBJ1-4, with a possible D match to TRBD1 (5 bases). V shed 4 bases and J shed 8 bases, with 12 bases lying between them. CDR3 length: 13 residues. Germline V gene lookup returns CDR1 SGHNT and CDR2 YYREEE (reference sequence). The CDR3 is CASSPRVGEKLFF. As DNA, the CDR3 is TGTGCCAGCAGCCCCAGGGTGGGCGAAAAACTGTTTTTT.

This chain uses TRBV9 with TRBJ2-2; unclear D gene. The V end lost 1 base, the J end lost 6 bases, and 7 bases lay between the germline ends. The CDR3 length is 13 residues. Germline CDR1 is SGDLS and CDR2 is YYNGEE. The CDR3 reads CASSVISAGELFF. The CDR3 nucleotides are TGTGCCAGCAGCGTAATAAGCGCCGGGGAGCTGTTTTTT.

This clone was counted a few times. The chain uses TRBV4-3 and TRBJ1-3; TRBD1 matches at 9 bases. V shed 5 bases, J shed 2 bases, and the junction held 4 bases outside the gene matches. Germline assignment: CDR1 LGHNA and CDR2 YSLEER. The CDR3 totals 15 residues. CDR3 DNA sequence: TGCGCCAGCAGCTTACAGGGGGCACCTGGAAACACCATATATTTT. Encoded protein: CASSLQGAPGNTIYF.

The J gene is TRBJ2-1, the V gene TRBV18; D is possibly TRBD2 (6 bases). The CDR3 runs 15 residues. V shed 4 bases and J shed 5 bases, with 15 bases lying between them. Germline CDR1 is KGHSH and CDR2 is LQKENI. In DNA form, the CDR3 reads TGTGCCAGCTCACAGGGGACTCTCCATAACAATGAGCAGTTCTTC. This codes for CASSQGTLHNNEQFF. Based on the CDR3 plus reference TRBV18 and TRBJ2-1, the full variable domain is NAGVMQNPRHLVRRRGQEARLRCSPMKGHSHVYWYRQLPEEGLKFMVYLQKENIIDESGMPKERFSAEFPKEGPSILRIQQVVRGDSAAYFCASSQGTLHNNEQFFGPGTRLTVL.

This chain connects TRBV10-3 to TRBJ1-4; D not resolved. Trimming removed 4 bases at V and 7 bases at J, with 10 bases between. Germline V gives CDR1 ENHRY, CDR2 SYGVKD. CDR3 length: 13 residues. The CDR3 DNA follows: TGTGCCATCAGTGGCGGCGCGGGTGAAAAACTGTTTTTT. Amino acid sequence: CAISGGAGEKLFF.